These T cell receptor beta chains were read from a single sample in a study of T cells in lung cancer brain metastases. Libraries were prepared by immunoSEQ multiplex PCR; TCRdb keeps only in-frame clonotypes and omits some of them. In the table there are about 5,600 clones, approximately 80% of which are singletons. The specimen sequenced was tumor tissue from a brain metastasis. These receptors came from a man aged 50 to 60 with non-small cell lung cancer that had spread to the brain. CDR3s leave out the opening cysteine and the closing phenylalanine or tryptophan. Each record gives: J gene, clone size, V gene, CDR3 protein. Clone size is given for some rows only: seen once, a few or many times, or a class if the clone is expanded.

J gene: TRBJ2-1; clone size: .; V gene: TRBV6-1; CDR3 protein: ASRESLAGVYEQF
J gene: TRBJ2-7; clone size: .; V gene: TRBV29-1; CDR3 protein: SAGVSYEQY
J gene: TRBJ1-2; clone size: .; V gene: TRBV5-1; CDR3 protein: ASSLDLDRVDGYT
J gene: TRBJ1-5; clone size: .; V gene: TRBV19; CDR3 protein: ASSRDRGLKPQH
J gene: TRBJ1-5; clone size: .; V gene: TRBV9; CDR3 protein: ASSVGRDNQPQH
J gene: TRBJ1-1; clone size: few; V gene: TRBV4-3; CDR3 protein: ASSQNRDRYEGEAF
J gene: TRBJ2-1; clone size: once; V gene: TRBV15; CDR3 protein: ATSRTGGEQF
J gene: TRBJ2-4; clone size: .; V gene: TRBV11-2; CDR3 protein: ASSPTGVNIQY
J gene: TRBJ2-3; clone size: .; V gene: TRBV19; CDR3 protein: ASSRTGTDTQY
J gene: TRBJ1-1; clone size: .; V gene: TRBV5-6; CDR3 protein: ASSLGLTGKAF
J gene: TRBJ1-2; clone size: .; V gene: TRBV19; CDR3 protein: ASSAQGYSGYT
J gene: TRBJ2-7; clone size: .; V gene: TRBV6-5; CDR3 protein: ASRGDFYEQY
J gene: TRBJ2-7; clone size: .; V gene: TRBV10-2; CDR3 protein: ASSDLASRYEQY
J gene: TRBJ2-7; clone size: .; V gene: TRBV4-3; CDR3 protein: ASSRNTGGLYEQY
J gene: TRBJ2-5; clone size: .; V gene: TRBV9; CDR3 protein: ASSVDSGGRQETQY
J gene: TRBJ2-7; clone size: .; V gene: TRBV11-2; CDR3 protein: ASSPRGRRSYEQY
J gene: TRBJ2-3; clone size: .; V gene: TRBV6-5; CDR3 protein: ASSYRSGGAADTQY
J gene: TRBJ2-7; clone size: .; V gene: TRBV5-6; CDR3 protein: ASRSGYNSYEQY
J gene: TRBJ2-5; clone size: .; V gene: TRBV7-2; CDR3 protein: ASSTRASNWETQY
J gene: TRBJ2-6; clone size: .; V gene: TRBV15; CDR3 protein: ATSRETGGGGQGSSGANVLT
J gene: TRBJ2-5; clone size: .; V gene: TRBV18; CDR3 protein: ASSPRGGQETQY
J gene: TRBJ2-3; clone size: .; V gene: TRBV7-6; CDR3 protein: ASSPGQLTQY
J gene: TRBJ2-3; clone size: .; V gene: TRBV6-4; CDR3 protein: ASSEIGTEDTQY
J gene: TRBJ2-3; clone size: .; V gene: TRBV7-9; CDR3 protein: ASSLEGQVSTDTQY
J gene: TRBJ2-3; clone size: .; V gene: TRBV7-2; CDR3 protein: ASSLAPVGSGRDTQY
J gene: TRBJ2-1; clone size: .; V gene: TRBV9; CDR3 protein: ASSPRLAGGQNEQF
J gene: TRBJ1-1; clone size: .; V gene: TRBV16; CDR3 protein: ASSQSGQPNTEAF
J gene: TRBJ1-2; clone size: .; V gene: TRBV27; CDR3 protein: ASTALGGYGYT
J gene: TRBJ1-2; clone size: .; V gene: TRBV6-1; CDR3 protein: ASGRSIRGYT
J gene: TRBJ1-2; clone size: large; V gene: TRBV19; CDR3 protein: ATWTWTRDRGYGYT
J gene: TRBJ1-6; clone size: .; V gene: TRBV7-2; CDR3 protein: ASSLGMNSPLH
J gene: TRBJ2-1; clone size: .; V gene: TRBV5-1; CDR3 protein: ASSSRLAGGPFHNEQF
J gene: TRBJ2-2; clone size: .; V gene: TRBV18; CDR3 protein: ASRGQGASTGELF
J gene: TRBJ2-5; clone size: .; V gene: TRBV4-3; CDR3 protein: ATPETGQAKETQY
J gene: TRBJ1-2; clone size: .; V gene: TRBV2; CDR3 protein: ASRALTGNYGYT
J gene: TRBJ1-2; clone size: .; V gene: TRBV4-3; CDR3 protein: ASSPQERDNYGYT
J gene: TRBJ1-4; clone size: .; V gene: TRBV21-1; CDR3 protein: ASSSGPRSANEKLF
J gene: TRBJ1-2; clone size: .; V gene: TRBV30; CDR3 protein: AWSGAIVYGYT
J gene: TRBJ1-1; clone size: .; V gene: TRBV6-6; CDR3 protein: ASSLNRDSNTEAF
J gene: TRBJ2-1; clone size: large; V gene: TRBV10-1; CDR3 protein: ASSDPPGEQF
J gene: TRBJ1-1; clone size: large; V gene: TRBV6-5; CDR3 protein: ASSWGPGGTEAF
J gene: TRBJ1-2; clone size: .; V gene: TRBV30; CDR3 protein: AWSYTGSGYT
J gene: TRBJ1-6; clone size: .; V gene: TRBV27; CDR3 protein: ASRLAAENSPLH
J gene: .; clone size: .; V gene: TRBV30; CDR3 protein: AWSSLTGNQPQY
J gene: TRBJ1-4; clone size: .; V gene: TRBV4-2; CDR3 protein: ASSPRTGESEKLF